These 17 T cell receptor beta chains were sequenced from one sample in a study of Graves' ophthalmopathy and Graves' hyperthyroidism. Investigators amplified TCR beta CDR3 regions from RNA transcripts. HTBI-primed RT-PCR formed the first round, and a multiplex PCR formed the second. TCRdb passed the multiplex PCR reads through MiXCR, listing each CDR3 protein once. The data hold about 220,000 distinct CDR3 sequences, with roughly 21% observed a single time. Sequences were obtained from peripheral blood. The receptors come from a woman between 50 and 59 years old with Graves' ophthalmopathy.

The table lists this clonotype with a few counts. The rearrangement joins TRBV29-1 to TRBJ2-7, with 9 positions matching TRBD1. Germline values: CDR1 SQVTM, CDR2 ANQGSEA. With V trimmed by 8 bases and J by 6 bases, 8 bases remained unmatched. The CDR3 sequence is 12 residues long. CDR3 sequence (DNA): TGCAGCACCGGACAGGGGACGGGCGAGCAGTACTTC. Translation gives CSTGQGTGEQYF.

This clonotype was observed many times. V is TRBV11-3 and J is TRBJ2-7; unclear D gene. Trimming removed 5 bases at V and 5 bases at J, with 13 bases between. The germline V gene has CDR1 SGHNT and CDR2 YENEEA. This CDR3 spans 13 amino acids. The CDR3 region is CASSKGPANEQYF. For the CDR3, the DNA is TGTGCCAGCAGCAAGGGCCCCGCGAACGAGCAGTACTTC.

This clonotype has a count of ten or more. This sequence joins TRBV7-2 and TRBJ1-3, with no clear D. Germline V lookup: CDR1 SGHTA, CDR2 FQGNSA. Trimming cost V 5 bases and J 0 bases, with 17 bases left between them. The CDR3 has 17 amino acids. CDR3 sequence: CASSSGDLLFSGNTIYF. The CDR3, as DNA: TGTGCCAGCAGCAGTGGTGACCTTTTATTCTCTGGAAACACCATATATTTT.

In this sample, this clonotype turned up many times. V gene TRBV7-2 combines with J gene TRBJ2-7; TRBD2 is a possible D gene (5 bases). This CDR3 has 14 residues. V dropped 2 bases and J dropped 1 base, with 9 bases sitting between them. Germline lookup yields CDR1 SGHTA and CDR2 FQGNSA. The CDR3: CASSLPGISYEQYF. CDR3 nucleotide sequence: TGTGCCAGCAGCTTACCGGGGATTTCCTACGAGCAGTACTTC. The whole variable domain, remainder taken from reference TRBV7-2 and TRBJ2-7, is GAGVSQSPSNKVTEKGKDVELRCDPISGHTALYWYRQSLGQGLEFLIYFQGNSAPDKSGLPSDRFSAERTGGSVSTLTIQRTQQEDSAVYLCASSLPGISYEQYFGPGTRLTVT.

V is TRBV12-3 or TRBV12-4 and J is TRBJ2-7; 7 bases are shared with TRBD1. The V segment lost 10 bases and the J segment 4 bases; nucleotides outside the gene matches: 7. The CDR3 length is 12 residues. Written as DNA, the CDR3 is TGTGCCATAACCGACAGGGCGTACGAGCAGTACTTC. Translation gives CAITDRAYEQYF.

This clonotype was seen more than once but under ten times. The chain has TRBV28 and TRBJ1-1; D remains unclear. The V end lost 9 bases, the J end lost 2 bases, and 10 bases lay between the germline ends. Germline V gene lookup returns CDR1 MDHEN and CDR2 SYDVKM. This CDR3 has 12 amino acids. The CDR3 DNA is TGTGCCAGTAGGACGGCCAACACTGAAGCTTTCTTT. Residues: CASRTANTEAFF.

The chain carries TRBV20-1 and TRBJ1-2, with 7 bases identical to TRBD1. The trim removed 3 bases at V and 6 bases at J, leaving 10 bases unmatched. Germline assignment: CDR1 DFQATT and CDR2 SNEGSKA (reference sequence). The CDR3 totals 14 residues. The CDR3 sequence is CSASLQGRRNGYTF. For the CDR3, the DNA is TGCAGTGCTAGTCTACAGGGGAGAAGAAATGGCTACACCTTC.

The chain joins TRBV27 to TRBJ2-7; 16 positions agree with TRBD2. The germline V gene encodes CDR1 MNHEY and CDR2 SMNVEV (reference sequence). CDR3 length: 18 amino acids. V gave up 3 bases and J gave up 3 bases; unmatched junction bases: 8. The CDR3 loop reads CASSLIGTSGRADYEQYF. The CDR3 DNA follows: TGTGCCAGCAGTTTGATTGGGACTAGCGGGAGGGCCGACTACGAGCAGTACTTC.

Notes on this clonotype: At one of its ends the junction is not consistent with the germline gene, which may arise from a read error. V gene TRBV12-3 or TRBV12-4 combines with J gene TRBJ2-5; D not resolved. This CDR3 is built from 14 residues. DNA for the CDR3: TGTGCCAGCAGCTTAGTTACCGAACAAGAGACCCAGTACTTC. Protein sequence: CASSLVTEQETQYF.

The chain is built from TRBV9 and TRBJ2-6; D unresolved. This CDR3 has 15 residues. V was pared by 0 bases and J by 0 bases, with 4 bases between. Germline V gene sequence: CDR1 SGDLS, CDR2 YYNGEE. CDR3 residues: CASSVVDSGANVLTF. Written as DNA, the CDR3 is TGTGCCAGCAGCGTAGTAGACTCTGGGGCCAACGTCCTGACTTTC.

The table lists this clonotype with many counts. The chain links TRBV7-2 to TRBJ2-5, with 8 nucleotides matching TRBD1. The CDR3 has 15 amino acids. Germline values: CDR1 SGHTA, CDR2 FQGNSA. The V segment lost 1 base and the J segment 1 base; nucleotides outside the gene matches: 2. This chain's CDR3 is CASSLVTGGQETQYF. CDR3 in DNA: TGTGCCAGCAGCTTAGTCACAGGGGGCCAAGAGACCCAGTACTTC.

Sample share makes this clonotype medium-sized (0.01 to 0.1%). The chain carries TRBV12-3 or TRBV12-4 and TRBJ1-1; a possible D gene is TRBD1 (5 bases). The CDR3 spans 14 residues. V shed 7 bases and J shed 0 bases, with 12 bases lying between them. CDR3 in DNA: TGTGCCAGCAAGGGGAACACAGTGAACACTGAAGCTTTCTTT. The encoded protein is CASKGNTVNTEAFF.

This clonotype has a count of ten or more. The J gene is TRBJ1-2, the V gene TRBV5-1; D gene uncertain. V was shortened by 2 bases and J by 0 bases, with 5 bases between the two germline ends. From germline, CDR1 is SGHRS and CDR2 YFSETQ. The CDR3 covers 13 residues. The CDR3 reads CASSFESNYGYTF. The CDR3 nucleotides read TGCGCCAGCAGCTTTGAGTCTAACTATGGCTACACCTTC.

This clonotype was seen many times. The chain uses TRBV19 and TRBJ1-5, with 8 bases fitting TRBD1. Unmatched junction bases numbered 8, after V lost 6 bases and J lost 4 bases. Germline V gene data show CDR1 as LNHDA and CDR2 as SQIVND (reference sequence). CDR3 size: 15 residues. The CDR3 sequence is CASSLTGQVNQPQHF. Written as DNA, the CDR3 is TGTGCCAGTAGCCTCACGGGACAGGTGAATCAGCCCCAGCATTTT.

This chain uses TRBV11-2 with TRBJ1-1, with D tentatively TRBD1 (5 bases). CDR3 length equals 15 residues. Trimming removed 0 bases at V and 2 bases at J, with 10 bases between. Germline-derived CDR1 and CDR2 are SGHAT and FQNNGV. The CDR3 spells CASSLEPGPNTEAFF. The CDR3 DNA sequence: TGTGCCAGCAGCTTAGAGCCGGGACCAAACACTGAAGCTTTCTTT.

The chain uses TRBV28 and TRBJ2-5; perhaps TRBD2 as D (5 bases). Trimming took 8 bases from V and 5 from J, leaving 15 bases between them. CDR1 and CDR2 (germline): MDHEN, SYDVKM. The CDR3 is 13 amino acids. The CDR3 nucleotides are TGTGCCAGCTTCCTGAGGGCCGGGGAGACCCAGTACTTC. This translates into CASFLRAGETQYF.

This clonotype showed up many times. The chain joins TRBV19 to TRBJ2-2; the match to TRBD2 covers 8 bases. The V segment lost 4 bases and the J segment 5 bases; nucleotides outside the gene matches: 3. Germline V lookup: CDR1 LNHDA, CDR2 SQIVND (reference sequence). The CDR3 covers 14 residues. The chain's CDR3 is CASSTGGGTGELFF. In DNA, the CDR3 is TGTGCCAGTAGTACCGGGGGGGGAACCGGGGAGCTGTTTTTT.